This TCR beta chain appears in the sequencing data of a study of T cell clones after liver transplantation. Study summary: Post-transplant blood was tracked for graft-donor-reactive T cell clones identified in a pre-transplant mixed lymphocyte reaction. Draws occurred before transplant, before withdrawal, and after complete or failed withdrawal. General study points: The donor-reactive repertoire was only partly measurable in a couple of subjects, lacking donor cells.

CDR3 length: 15 amino acids. V was cut by 0 bases and J by 0 bases, with 9 bases left in between. Looked up from germline, CDR1 is SGHRS and CDR2 is YFSETQ. Points on this clone: What it binds is not known.

TCRdb's copy holds only in-frame clones and misses some; the assay was immunoSEQ multiplex PCR. The sample holds 80,000 or so clones, roughly 80% seen once. V and J are TRBV5-1 and TRBJ1-1; no definite D call. The sequences come from CD4+ T cells from blood, collected approximately 45 months after liver transplant. This clonotype originated in a human patient who received a liver transplant. Some T cells may be the graft donor's. The CDR3 sequence is CASSLASNLNTEAFF. CDR3 coding DNA: TGCGCCAGCAGCTTGGCCAGTAACTTGAACACTGAAGCTTTCTTT.